Listed below are T cell receptor beta chains from one sample, sequenced in a study of T cell responses to AZD1222 COVID-19 vaccine. Generated by immunoSEQ multiplex PCR, the TCRdb table keeps only in-frame clones and is missing some. The sample holds about 130,000 clones, 92% seen once. The sequences come from peripheral blood, collected 28 days after the second AZD1222 dose. These receptors were collected from an adult who received the AZD1222 COVID-19 vaccine. Each CDR3 is given without its conserved first and last residue.

TRBV11-2	TRBJ1-1	ASRQDRGSTEAF
TRBV5-8	TRBJ2-5	ASSRGTVVQETQY
TRBV7-2	TRBJ2-1	ASSPGTPARGYNEQF
TRBV3-1/TRBV3-2	TRBJ1-1	ASSLTGKNTEAF
TRBV20-1	TRBJ1-3	SARSRNTIY
TRBV27	TRBJ2-7	ASSPYLAGGPYEQY
TRBV10-1	TRBJ2-7	ASSSYLRLPRQYEQY
TRBV15	TRBJ2-7	ATSRGLGTSGTYEQY
TRBV6-5	TRBJ1-5	ANMKGTVSNQPQH
TRBV4-3	TRBJ1-2	ASSQETASYGYT
TRBV7-9	TRBJ2-3	ASSSQGSTDTQY
TRBV7-2	TRBJ2-2	ASSLVRATGDPGELF
TRBV30	TRBJ1-2	VFRGRGDYGYT
TRBV5-1	TRBJ2-3	ASSTRQEDTQY
TRBV11-3	TRBJ2-5	ASSWGQIETQY
TRBV6-1	TRBJ2-2	ASSVRSGSRTGELF
TRBV24-1	TRBJ2-7	ATSRDPFYEQY
TRBV7-2	TRBJ2-1	ASSLGAANEQF